The T cell receptor beta chain under discussion was sequenced for a study of blood T cell repertoires in COVID-19. At the level of the study: Sample material is recorded as cDNA or gDNA derived from T cells, B-cell-depleted T cells, or PBMCs.

The repertoire was sequenced with immunoSEQ multiplex PCR; TCRdb's copy has only in-frame clones and lacks some. The profile shows roughly 60,000 clones, about 80% of them singletons. CDR3 size: 17 residues. The germline CDR1 and CDR2 sequences are MNHEY and SMNVEV (reference sequence). The J segment lost 6 bases and the V segment lost 5 bases, leaving 13 bases of the junction unmatched. The receptor was isolated from a woman of 80 years or more with acute or convalescent COVID-19. The genes are TRBV27 and TRBJ1-6, with 7 bases that match TRBD1. Sequencing was done on a sample of peripheral blood. CDR3 in DNA: TGTGCCAGCAGTAATCACGGACGGACAGGCAGTAATTCACCCCTCCACTTT. This gives the protein CASSNHGRTGSNSPLHF.